This is a list of T cell receptor beta chains from one sample in a study of beta chain features in type 1 diabetes. Some clones are missing from TCRdb's copy, which holds only in-frame ones; the method was immunoSEQ multiplex PCR. The repertoire has around 250,000 clones, about 15% of them found once; the top ten carry approximately 0.021%. Sequencing input: naive CD4+ T cells from blood. The receptors shown here come from a man aged 30-40 years with type 1 diabetes. Each CDR3 is given with its conserved first and last residue. Each record gives: J gene, CDR3 length, V gene, D gene, clone size, CDR3 DNA, CDR3 protein. The D gene is left open where the match is weak. Some rows have no size entry. The others give once, few or many, or a class for an expanded clone.

j_gene: TRBJ1-5
len: 15
v_gene: TRBV9
d_gene: -
abundance: few
CDR3nt: TGTGCCAGCAGCGTAGATAACAGCTACAATCAGCCCCAGCATTTT
CDR3aa: CASSVDNSYNQPQHF

j_gene: TRBJ2-2
len: 15
v_gene: TRBV19
d_gene: TRBD1
abundance: few
CDR3nt: TGTGCCAGTAGTATAGGGACAGGGGTCACCGGGGAGCTGTTTTTT
CDR3aa: CASSIGTGVTGELFF

j_gene: TRBJ2-2
len: 13
v_gene: TRBV30
d_gene: -
abundance: few
CDR3nt: TGTGCCTGGAGCGGGACTTACACCGGGGAGCTGTTTTTT
CDR3aa: CAWSGTYTGELFF

j_gene: TRBJ2-7
len: 17
v_gene: TRBV4-1
d_gene: -
abundance: few
CDR3nt: TGCGCCAGCAGCCATGACGCGGAGGCTCGCGGAGGACACGAGCAGTACTTC
CDR3aa: CASSHDAEARGGHEQYF

j_gene: TRBJ2-3
len: 14
v_gene: TRBV7-9
d_gene: TRBD1
abundance: -
CDR3nt: TGTGCCAGCAGCCTGGACAGGGACACAGATACGCAGTATTTT
CDR3aa: CASSLDRDTDTQYF

j_gene: TRBJ1-1
len: 14
v_gene: TRBV29-1
d_gene: TRBD1
abundance: few
CDR3nt: TGCAGCGTTGCGGAGGGGGCGATGAACACTGAAGCTTTCTTT
CDR3aa: CSVAEGAMNTEAFF

j_gene: TRBJ1-4
len: 15
v_gene: TRBV27
d_gene: -
abundance: few
CDR3nt: TGTGCCACCTCAGTCGCGGGGGAAACTAATGAAAAACTGTTTTTT
CDR3aa: CATSVAGETNEKLFF

j_gene: TRBJ2-5
len: 16
v_gene: TRBV4-1
d_gene: TRBD1
abundance: -
CDR3nt: TGCGCCAGCAGCCAAGGAGACAGGGGGCACCAAGAGACCCAGTACTTC
CDR3aa: CASSQGDRGHQETQYF

j_gene: TRBJ2-5
len: 13
v_gene: TRBV7-2
d_gene: -
abundance: -
CDR3nt: TGTGCCAGCAGCTTAGCTTTTTCGGAGACCCAGTACTTC
CDR3aa: CASSLAFSETQYF

j_gene: TRBJ2-3
len: 13
v_gene: TRBV7-9
d_gene: -
abundance: few
CDR3nt: TGTGCCAGCAGCTTAGAGCAGGTCGGCACGCAGTATTTT
CDR3aa: CASSLEQVGTQYF

j_gene: TRBJ2-1
len: 15
v_gene: TRBV5-1
d_gene: TRBD1
abundance: few
CDR3nt: TGCGCCAGCAGCTTGGAGGCAGGGGGCCCCAATGAGCAGTTCTTC
CDR3aa: CASSLEAGGPNEQFF

j_gene: TRBJ2-6
len: 17
v_gene: TRBV9
d_gene: TRBD1
abundance: -
CDR3nt: TGTGCCAGCAGCACCGGGACAGGCCGCTCTGGGGCCAACGTCCTGACTTTC
CDR3aa: CASSTGTGRSGANVLTF

j_gene: TRBJ1-5
len: 16
v_gene: TRBV5-6
d_gene: -
abundance: -
CDR3nt: TGTGCCAGCAGCTTAGGAGGGCAGGGAAGAAATCAGCCCCAGCATTTT
CDR3aa: CASSLGGQGRNQPQHF

j_gene: TRBJ1-1
len: 15
v_gene: TRBV18
d_gene: TRBD1
abundance: few
CDR3nt: TGTGCCAGCTCACCACCCAGGGGGCCGAACACTGAAGCTTTCTTT
CDR3aa: CASSPPRGPNTEAFF

j_gene: TRBJ2-5
len: 15
v_gene: TRBV6-1
d_gene: -
abundance: -
CDR3nt: TGTGCCAGCAGTGAAGCAGGGGCACCTCAAGAGACCCAGTACTTC
CDR3aa: CASSEAGAPQETQYF

j_gene: TRBJ1-2
len: 13
v_gene: TRBV14
d_gene: TRBD1
abundance: -
CDR3nt: TGTGCCAGCAGCCCCGGGACAGGGGGCGTCTACACCTTC
CDR3aa: CASSPGTGGVYTF

j_gene: TRBJ2-5
len: 16
v_gene: TRBV5-1
d_gene: TRBD1
abundance: -
CDR3nt: TGCGCCAGCAGCTTGGAAGGACAGGGCAAATGGGAGACCCAGTACTTC
CDR3aa: CASSLEGQGKWETQYF

j_gene: TRBJ1-1
len: 11
v_gene: TRBV29-1
d_gene: -
abundance: -
CDR3nt: TGCAGCGTTTCAGGGATGGACGGAGCTTTCTTT
CDR3aa: CSVSGMDGAFF

j_gene: TRBJ1-1
len: 16
v_gene: TRBV4-2
d_gene: -
abundance: few
CDR3nt: TGTGCCAGCAGCCAAGGTTCGGGGGAGCCGAACACTGAAGCTTTCTTT
CDR3aa: CASSQGSGEPNTEAFF

j_gene: TRBJ1-2
len: 13
v_gene: TRBV5-1
d_gene: -
abundance: -
CDR3nt: TGCGCCAGCAGCTTGGAACAAACCTATGGCTACACCTTC
CDR3aa: CASSLEQTYGYTF

j_gene: TRBJ2-5
len: 14
v_gene: TRBV21-1
d_gene: -
abundance: few
CDR3nt: TGTGCCAGCACCGACAGGGGGCGCCTGGAGACCCAGTACTTC
CDR3aa: CASTDRGRLETQYF

j_gene: TRBJ2-7
len: 14
v_gene: TRBV30
d_gene: TRBD2
abundance: once
CDR3nt: TGTGCCTGGGGGCGGGAGGGACGGAGTTACGAGCAGTACTTC
CDR3aa: CAWGREGRSYEQYF

j_gene: TRBJ1-2
len: 14
v_gene: TRBV7-6
d_gene: -
abundance: few
CDR3nt: TGTGCCAGCAGCTTAGCGGGACCGGCGGGGGGCTACACCTTC
CDR3aa: CASSLAGPAGGYTF

j_gene: TRBJ2-6
len: 17
v_gene: TRBV14
d_gene: -
abundance: -
CDR3nt: TGTGCCAGCAGCCAACGGGGTGGCGGCTCTGGGGCCAACGTCCTGACTTTC
CDR3aa: CASSQRGGGSGANVLTF

j_gene: TRBJ2-3
len: 14
v_gene: TRBV18
d_gene: -
abundance: -
CDR3nt: TGTGCCAGCTCACCAGTGAGGAGCACAGATACGCAGTATTTT
CDR3aa: CASSPVRSTDTQYF

j_gene: TRBJ2-2
len: 14
v_gene: TRBV5-1
d_gene: TRBD1
abundance: -
CDR3nt: TGCGCCAGCAGCTGGGACAGTAACACCGGGGAGCTGTTTTTT
CDR3aa: CASSWDSNTGELFF

j_gene: TRBJ2-5
len: 13
v_gene: TRBV6-6
d_gene: -
abundance: -
CDR3nt: TGTGCCAGCAGCATAGCGCGGCAAGAGACCCAGTACTTC
CDR3aa: CASSIARQETQYF

j_gene: TRBJ1-1
len: 15
v_gene: TRBV7-9
d_gene: -
abundance: -
CDR3nt: TGTGCCAGCAGCTTATCGGGGGTTCTGGGGACTGAAGCTTTCTTT
CDR3aa: CASSLSGVLGTEAFF

j_gene: TRBJ2-5
len: 13
v_gene: TRBV5-1
d_gene: -
abundance: few
CDR3nt: TGCGCCAGCAGGCCGGGACTCCAAGAGACCCAGTACTTC
CDR3aa: CASRPGLQETQYF

j_gene: TRBJ2-1
len: 16
v_gene: TRBV5-4
d_gene: -
abundance: -
CDR3nt: TGTGCCAGCAGCCCCTCCCCCGGCGGCAACTACAATGAGCAGTTCTTC
CDR3aa: CASSPSPGGNYNEQFF

j_gene: TRBJ2-1
len: 14
v_gene: TRBV18
d_gene: TRBD1
abundance: few
CDR3nt: TGTGCCAGCTCACCTGGACAGGTCTACAATGAGCAGTTCTTC
CDR3aa: CASSPGQVYNEQFF

j_gene: TRBJ1-5
len: 15
v_gene: TRBV4-1
d_gene: -
abundance: -
CDR3nt: TGCGCCAGCAGCCAAGGACATCTGGGCAATCAGCCCCAGCATTTT
CDR3aa: CASSQGHLGNQPQHF

j_gene: TRBJ2-1
len: 15
v_gene: TRBV5-4
d_gene: TRBD2
abundance: few
CDR3nt: TGTGCCAGCCTAAAAGCGGGAGACGTCTACAATGAGCAGTTCTTC
CDR3aa: CASLKAGDVYNEQFF

j_gene: TRBJ2-1
len: 13
v_gene: TRBV4-1
d_gene: TRBD1
abundance: -
CDR3nt: TGCGCCAGCAGACGGACAGGGAAAGCTGAGCAGTTCTTC
CDR3aa: CASRRTGKAEQFF

j_gene: TRBJ2-7
len: 14
v_gene: TRBV11-2
d_gene: TRBD1
abundance: few
CDR3nt: TGTGCCAGCAGCTTAGCCAGGGGGTCCTACGAGCAGTACTTC
CDR3aa: CASSLARGSYEQYF

j_gene: TRBJ1-1
len: 15
v_gene: TRBV5-1
d_gene: -
abundance: few
CDR3nt: TGCGCCAGCAGCTTGGCCGGAGAGGTAAGGACTGAAGCTTTCTTT
CDR3aa: CASSLAGEVRTEAFF

j_gene: TRBJ2-1
len: 16
v_gene: TRBV4-1
d_gene: TRBD2
abundance: -
CDR3nt: TGCGCCAGCAGTCCCCAACTAGCGGGAGGGCTCAATGAGCAGTTCTTC
CDR3aa: CASSPQLAGGLNEQFF

j_gene: TRBJ1-1
len: 15
v_gene: TRBV19
d_gene: -
abundance: -
CDR3nt: TGTGCCAGTAGTATAGCCCCCGACAGGCCCGGTGAAGCTTTCTTT
CDR3aa: CASSIAPDRPGEAFF

j_gene: TRBJ2-1
len: 15
v_gene: TRBV10-3
d_gene: -
abundance: few
CDR3nt: TGTGCCATCAATGGCGGGGCGAGCTCCTACAATGAGCAGTTCTTC
CDR3aa: CAINGGASSYNEQFF

j_gene: TRBJ1-1
len: 13
v_gene: TRBV29-1
d_gene: TRBD1
abundance: -
CDR3nt: TGCAGCGTTGGTCGACAGGGGAGCACTGAAGCTTTCTTT
CDR3aa: CSVGRQGSTEAFF

j_gene: TRBJ2-7
len: 13
v_gene: TRBV6-1
d_gene: TRBD2
abundance: -
CDR3nt: TGTGCCAGCGGTCCTAGCGGGTCCTACGAGCAGTACTTC
CDR3aa: CASGPSGSYEQYF

j_gene: TRBJ2-6
len: 18
v_gene: TRBV7-2
d_gene: TRBD1
abundance: few
CDR3nt: TGTGCCAGCAGCCCCCCGGGACAGGGGGCGGCGGGGGCCAACGTCCTGACTTTC
CDR3aa: CASSPPGQGAAGANVLTF

j_gene: TRBJ2-3
len: 14
v_gene: TRBV10-3
d_gene: -
abundance: few
CDR3nt: TGTGCCATCAGTTCCGCCGACAGTACAGATACGCAGTATTTT
CDR3aa: CAISSADSTDTQYF

j_gene: TRBJ2-1
len: 14
v_gene: TRBV19
d_gene: TRBD1
abundance: -
CDR3nt: TGTGCCAGTAGCAATGGACAGGGAAGGAGTGAGCAGTTCTTC
CDR3aa: CASSNGQGRSEQFF

j_gene: TRBJ1-2
len: 13
v_gene: TRBV7-6
d_gene: -
abundance: few
CDR3nt: TGTGCCAGCAGCTTAAACCGGGGGGACGGCTACACCTTC
CDR3aa: CASSLNRGDGYTF

j_gene: TRBJ2-7
len: 14
v_gene: TRBV10-3
d_gene: -
abundance: -
CDR3nt: TGTGCCATCAGTGAGTCAGAGGACACCTACGAGCAGTACTTC
CDR3aa: CAISESEDTYEQYF

j_gene: TRBJ2-7
len: 14
v_gene: TRBV9
d_gene: TRBD1
abundance: -
CDR3nt: TGTGCCAGCAGCGTAGAGACAGGGACCCGAGGGCAGTACTTC
CDR3aa: CASSVETGTRGQYF

j_gene: TRBJ1-1
len: 14
v_gene: TRBV28
d_gene: -
abundance: -
CDR3nt: TGTGCCAGCAGTTTTGGAGGGAGCGGCACTGAAGCTTTCTTT
CDR3aa: CASSFGGSGTEAFF